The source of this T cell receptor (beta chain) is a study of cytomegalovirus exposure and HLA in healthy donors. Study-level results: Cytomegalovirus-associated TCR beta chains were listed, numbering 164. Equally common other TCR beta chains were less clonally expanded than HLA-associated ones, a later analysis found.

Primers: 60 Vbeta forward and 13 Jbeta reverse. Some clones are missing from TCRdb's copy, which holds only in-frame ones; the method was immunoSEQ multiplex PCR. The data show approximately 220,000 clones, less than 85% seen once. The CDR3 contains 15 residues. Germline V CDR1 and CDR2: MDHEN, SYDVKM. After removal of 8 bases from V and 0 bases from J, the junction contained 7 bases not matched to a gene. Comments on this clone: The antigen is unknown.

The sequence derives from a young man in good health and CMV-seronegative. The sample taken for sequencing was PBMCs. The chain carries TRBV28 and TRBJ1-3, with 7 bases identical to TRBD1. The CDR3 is CASVRDRLSGNTIYF. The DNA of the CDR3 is TGTGCCAGCGTCCGGGACAGACTCTCTGGAAACACCATATATTTT.